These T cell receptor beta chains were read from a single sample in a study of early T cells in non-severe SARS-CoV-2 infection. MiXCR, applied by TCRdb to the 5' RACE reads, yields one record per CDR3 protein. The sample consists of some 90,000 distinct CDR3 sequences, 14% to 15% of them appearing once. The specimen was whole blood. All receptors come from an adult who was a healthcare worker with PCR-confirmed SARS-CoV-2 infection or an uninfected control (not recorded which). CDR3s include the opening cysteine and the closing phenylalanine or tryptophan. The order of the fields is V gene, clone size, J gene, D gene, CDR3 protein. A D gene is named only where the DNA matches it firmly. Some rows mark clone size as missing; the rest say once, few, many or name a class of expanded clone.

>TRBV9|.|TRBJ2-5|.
CASSVRVGQDTQYF
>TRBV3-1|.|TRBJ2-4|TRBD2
CASSQEGTSGPPGYIQYF
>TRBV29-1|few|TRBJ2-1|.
CSVESQGPPEQFF
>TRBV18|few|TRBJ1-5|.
CASSPPNQGLHSNQPQHF
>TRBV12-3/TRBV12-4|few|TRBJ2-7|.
CASSLGGNAGQSYF
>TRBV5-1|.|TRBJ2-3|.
CASSGGDGTDTQYF
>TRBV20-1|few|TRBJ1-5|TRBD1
CSARERQGNQPQHF
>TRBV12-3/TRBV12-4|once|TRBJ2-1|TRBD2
CASTTSGSGRNEQFF
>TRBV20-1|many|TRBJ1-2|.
CSASPLGNGYTF
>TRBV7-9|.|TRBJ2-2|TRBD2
CASSPSGIRELFF
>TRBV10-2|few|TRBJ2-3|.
CASSESTWVAPDTQYF
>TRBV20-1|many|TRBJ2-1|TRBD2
CSAIILAVYNEQFF
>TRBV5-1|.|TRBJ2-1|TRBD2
CASSPGLVDSEQFF
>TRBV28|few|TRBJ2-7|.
CASSLRGHEQYF
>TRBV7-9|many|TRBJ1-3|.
CASSLNGNTIYF
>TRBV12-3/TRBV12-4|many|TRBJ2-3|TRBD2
CASSPVAGGQDTQYF
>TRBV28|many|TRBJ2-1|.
CASSSNNEQFF
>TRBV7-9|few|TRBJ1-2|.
CASSLVGGPVGYTF
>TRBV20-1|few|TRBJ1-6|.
CSADEGQYNSPLHF
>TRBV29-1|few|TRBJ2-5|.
CSVEEIRAQETQYF
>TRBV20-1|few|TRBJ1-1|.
CSATQMNTEAFF
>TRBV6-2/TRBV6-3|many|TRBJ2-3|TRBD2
CASSSRTSVTDTQYF
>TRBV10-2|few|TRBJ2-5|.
CASSESGLETQYF
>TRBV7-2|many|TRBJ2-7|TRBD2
CASSLALAGAYEQYF
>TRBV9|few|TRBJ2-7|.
CASSVVPGVGYEQYF
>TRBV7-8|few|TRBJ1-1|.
CASSLARADTEAFF
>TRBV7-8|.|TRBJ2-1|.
CASSLDMRPDGEQFF
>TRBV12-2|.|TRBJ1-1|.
CASRSQRQGENTEAFF
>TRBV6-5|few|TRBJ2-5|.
CASSYGGETQYF
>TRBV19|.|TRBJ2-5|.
CASSNRGTAQETQYF
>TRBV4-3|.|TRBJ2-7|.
CASSQAILSYEQYF
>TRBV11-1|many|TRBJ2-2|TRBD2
CASSPLAGVPGELFF
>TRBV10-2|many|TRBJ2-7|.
CASSARGLSPYEQYF
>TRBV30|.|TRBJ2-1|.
CAWSAGTYEQFF
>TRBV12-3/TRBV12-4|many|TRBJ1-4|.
CASSLGRKAEKLFF
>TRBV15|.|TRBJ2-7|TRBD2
CATSRDVLAGGPSNEQYF
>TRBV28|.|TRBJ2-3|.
CASSLTSTQYF
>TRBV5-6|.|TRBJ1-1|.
CASSLFGPTEAFF
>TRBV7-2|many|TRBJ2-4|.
CASSLAGMGNKNIQYF
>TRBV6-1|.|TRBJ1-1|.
CASSEGVTEAFF
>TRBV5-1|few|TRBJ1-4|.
CASSLQDSLHEKLFF
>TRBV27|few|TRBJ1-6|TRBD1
CASSRIGQGSPSPLHF
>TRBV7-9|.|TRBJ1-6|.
CASSFGLANSPLHF